This T cell receptor beta chain was captured by sequencing in a study of shared clonotypes between healthy human individuals. Notes on the study in general: A generally larger estimated richness was seen in naive subsets than in memory subsets.

Each cell subset's genomic DNA was divided evenly among several immunoSEQ plates. Authors' processing steps: Filtering was not the same, since immunoSEQ gave junction-only sequences without quality scores. Only in-frame clones appear in the TCRdb table, and some are missing; sequencing was by immunoSEQ multiplex PCR. V and J calls and clone size follow that table, whereas D and trimming were derived from the DNA. The sample lists about 1.5 million clones; 95% to 99% were seen once. CDR1 is SGHVS and CDR2 is FNYEAQ in the germline V gene. This CDR3 has 15 residues. J lost 10 bases, V lost 1 base, and 10 bases had no gene match. A CD45RA-negative memory subset and a CD45RA+ naive subset were separated from the CD4+ cells. To note about this clone: What it recognizes is unknown.

The clonotype originates from a man aged 25-45 years in good health. The sequencing sample was made of naive CD4+ T cells sorted from blood. Subset specified: CD45RA+ positively selected. The chain links TRBV7-6 to TRBJ2-1, with TRBD2 matching over 7 bases. The CDR3 nucleotides read TGTGCCAGCAGCTTAGGGGGGGGTGAGTTAGACGAGCAGTTCTTC. This translates into CASSLGGGELDEQFF.